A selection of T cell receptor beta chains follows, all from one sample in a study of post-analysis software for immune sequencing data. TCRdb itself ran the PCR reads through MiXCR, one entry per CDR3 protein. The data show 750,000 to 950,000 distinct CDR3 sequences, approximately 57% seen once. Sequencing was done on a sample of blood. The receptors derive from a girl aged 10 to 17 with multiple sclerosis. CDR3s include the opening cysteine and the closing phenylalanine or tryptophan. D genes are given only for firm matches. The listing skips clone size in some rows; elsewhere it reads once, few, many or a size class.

CSSGEGREHEQFF	TGCAGTTCCGGGGAGGGGCGGGAGCATGAGCAGTTCTTC	TRBV20-1	.	TRBD2	TRBJ2-1
CASSEALSPYNEQFF	TGTGCCAGCAGTGAGGCGCTAAGCCCCTACAATGAGCAGTTCTTC	TRBV2	.	.	TRBJ2-1
CASSLYTGAPGEQYF	TGCGCCAGCAGCTTGTACACGGGGGCGCCGGGGGAGCAGTACTTC	TRBV5-1	.	.	TRBJ2-7
CASSQEWGRANNEQFF	TGCGCCAGCAGCCAAGAATGGGGGAGGGCCAACAATGAGCAGTTCTTC	TRBV4-1	once	TRBD2	TRBJ2-1
CATSRPGYEQYF	TGTGCCACCAGCAGACCCGGCTACGAGCAGTACTTC	TRBV15	.	.	TRBJ2-7
CSVSVPGQSSYNEQFF	TGCAGCGTTTCAGTTCCGGGACAGAGTTCCTACAATGAGCAGTTCTTC	TRBV29-1	.	TRBD1	TRBJ2-1
CASSSTTSGGYNEQFF	TGTGCCAGCTCATCAACGACTAGCGGGGGATACAATGAGCAGTTCTTC	TRBV18	.	TRBD2	TRBJ2-1
CASAIGQGLNEQFF	TGCGCCAGCGCTATTGGACAGGGTCTAAATGAGCAGTTCTTC	TRBV5-1	few	TRBD1	TRBJ2-1
CSVVDRGLLSSYNEQFF	TGCAGCGTTGTGGACAGGGGGCTTCTAAGCTCCTACAATGAGCAGTTCTTC	TRBV29-1	.	TRBD1	TRBJ2-1
CSASEGARGGYTF	TGCAGTGCTAGCGAGGGGGCGCGAGGTGGCTACACCTTC	TRBV20-1	.	TRBD1	TRBJ1-2
CASSLWGQVTDTQYF	TGTGCCAGCAGCTTATGGGGGCAGGTCACAGATACGCAGTATTTT	TRBV7-9	.	.	TRBJ2-3
CASGTGVTYEQYF	TGTGCCAGCGGGACAGGGGTTACCTACGAGCAGTACTTC	TRBV12-3/TRBV12-4	few	TRBD1	TRBJ2-7
CASSYSTATRTQYF	TGTGCCAGCAGTTACTCGACAGCGACCAGGACCCAGTACTTC	TRBV6-6	.	.	TRBJ2-5
CASCYHRGNTEAFF	TGTGCCAGCTGCTATCATAGGGGCAACACTGAAGCTTTCTTT	TRBV6-6	.	.	TRBJ1-1
CASTSGTGRYNEQFF	TGTGCCAGCACCTCCGGGACAGGGAGGTACAATGAGCAGTTCTTC	TRBV6-5	.	TRBD1	TRBJ2-1
CASGIVGQGYNYGYTF	TGTGCTAGTGGAATTGTCGGGCAGGGGTATAACTATGGCTACACCTTC	TRBV12-5	.	.	TRBJ1-2
CASSYWPGTDTQYF	TGTGCCAGCAGTTACTGGCCAGGCACAGATACGCAGTATTTT	TRBV6-6	.	.	TRBJ2-3
CASRTGLAGRLPQYF	TGCGCCAGCAGAACGGGACTAGCGGGGCGGCTACCGCAGTATTTT	TRBV5-1	.	TRBD2	TRBJ2-3
CSVEEEGRRSGYTF	TGCAGCGTTGAAGAGGAAGGCCGACGGAGTGGCTACACCTTC	TRBV29-1	.	.	TRBJ1-2
CASRSTGGDEQFF	TGTGCCAGCAGAAGTACGGGAGGCGATGAGCAGTTCTTC	TRBV7-3	once	TRBD2	TRBJ2-1
CASSSSDRADTEAFF	TGTGCCAGCAGCTCCTCGGACAGGGCGGACACTGAAGCTTTCTTT	TRBV11-2	.	TRBD1	TRBJ1-1
CASSLGSGGTYEQYF	TGTGCCAGCAGCTTAGGATCGGGAGGGACCTACGAGCAGTACTTC	TRBV7-2	many	TRBD2	TRBJ2-7
CASSLENRGFNYGYTF	TGTGCCAGCAGTTTAGAAAACAGGGGGTTCAACTATGGCTACACCTTC	TRBV12-3/TRBV12-4	.	TRBD1	TRBJ1-2
CASSLAKGYEQYF	TGTGCCAGCAGTTTAGCGAAGGGTTACGAGCAGTACTTC	TRBV12-3/TRBV12-4	few	.	TRBJ2-7
CSVDVTDTQYF	TGCAGCGTTGATGTCACAGATACGCAGTATTTT	TRBV29-1	.	.	TRBJ2-3
CSARRDRGLETQYF	TGCAGTGCTAGGAGGGACAGGGGGTTGGAGACCCAGTACTTC	TRBV20-1	few	TRBD1	TRBJ2-5
CASSMQGARDNEQFF	TGTGCCAGCAGCATGCAGGGGGCGCGGGACAATGAGCAGTTCTTC	TRBV7-9	.	TRBD1	TRBJ2-1
CASSRFRDKNQPQHF	TGTGCCAGCAGCCGGTTCCGGGACAAGAATCAGCCCCAGCATTTT	TRBV3-1	few	.	TRBJ1-5
CASSLDPPGQGNYEQYF	TGCGCCAGCAGCCTCGATCCGCCGGGACAGGGAAACTACGAGCAGTACTTC	TRBV5-1	few	TRBD1	TRBJ2-7
CASSSGVSTSYNEQFF	TGTGCCAGCAGCTCAGGGGTTTCAACCTCCTACAATGAGCAGTTCTTC	TRBV7-3	.	.	TRBJ2-1
CAWSPGGDEQFF	TGTGCCTGGAGTCCGGGAGGGGATGAGCAGTTCTTC	TRBV30	.	TRBD2	TRBJ2-1
CSARGQTSGANVLTF	TGCAGTGCTAGAGGGCAGACCTCTGGGGCCAACGTCCTGACTTTC	TRBV20-1	many	.	TRBJ2-6
CSVRRVGTEFMNTEAFF	TGCAGCGTCAGAAGAGTGGGGACGGAATTCATGAACACTGAAGCTTTCTTT	TRBV29-1	.	.	TRBJ1-1
CASSLEGRSSYNEQFF	TGCGCCAGCAGCTTGGAGGGCCGTAGCTCCTACAATGAGCAGTTCTTC	TRBV5-1	few	.	TRBJ2-1
CASKEGQETQYF	TGCGCCAGCAAGGAGGGTCAAGAGACCCAGTACTTC	TRBV10-2	.	.	TRBJ2-5
CASSLGQLDTDTQYF	TGTGCCAGCAGCTTGGGACAGCTGGACACAGATACGCAGTATTTT	TRBV7-8	.	TRBD1	TRBJ2-3
CASRAKEGRETQYF	TGTGCCAGCAGAGCAAAAGAGGGACGGGAGACCCAGTACTTC	TRBV28	.	.	TRBJ2-5
CASSLALGRGRSTEAFF	TGTGCCAGCAGCTTAGCGCTCGGCAGGGGGCGAAGCACTGAAGCTTTCTTT	TRBV7-9	.	TRBD1	TRBJ1-1
CSVARGQYNTEAFF	TGCAGCGTTGCCCGGGGACAATATAACACTGAAGCTTTCTTT	TRBV29-1	few	.	TRBJ1-1
CASSQGWGRAKNIQYF	TGTGCCAGCAGCCAAGGGTGGGGGCGCGCCAAAAACATTCAGTACTTC	TRBV14	.	.	TRBJ2-4
CASSLSGGVSYEQYF	TGCGCCAGCAGCTTGTCGGGAGGAGTGTCCTACGAGCAGTACTTC	TRBV5-1	.	TRBD2	TRBJ2-7
CAISALTGGENGYTF	TGTGCCATCAGTGCACTCACAGGGGGTGAGAATGGCTACACCTTC	TRBV10-3	.	TRBD1	TRBJ1-2
CASRLGGQETQYF	TGTGCCAGCAGGCTGGGGGGCCAAGAGACCCAGTACTTC	TRBV7-9	.	.	TRBJ2-5
CASSVDPNSPLHF	TGCGCCAGCAGCGTGGACCCCAATTCACCCCTCCACTTT	TRBV5-1	.	.	TRBJ1-6
CASGHMVNTEAFF	TGTGCTAGTGGCCACATGGTGAACACTGAAGCTTTCTTT	TRBV12-5	.	.	TRBJ1-1
CASSFGYEQFF	TGTGCCAGCAGCTTTGGGTATGAGCAGTTCTTC	TRBV7-3	.	.	TRBJ2-1
CATTTGVSYEQYF	TGTGCCACAACAACAGGGGTCTCCTACGAGCAGTACTTC	TRBV6-5	.	TRBD1	TRBJ2-7
CSALARAGQSGSYHEQYF	TGCAGCGCCTTGGCGAGGGCCGGCCAAAGCGGGAGTTACCACGAGCAGTACTTC	TRBV29-1	few	TRBD2	TRBJ2-7
CSARLRRPSGAADTQYF	TGCAGTGCTAGACTACGTAGGCCTAGCGGGGCGGCAGATACGCAGTATTTT	TRBV20-1	.	TRBD2	TRBJ2-3
CASSVGWAGGQETQYF	TGTGCCAGCAGTGTTGGATGGGCCGGGGGTCAAGAGACCCAGTACTTC	TRBV2	.	.	TRBJ2-5
CSARGDPYEQYF	TGCAGTGCTAGAGGGGACCCCTACGAGCAGTACTTC	TRBV20-1	.	.	TRBJ2-7
CSARDWEPDRGRAEQYF	TGCAGTGCTAGGGACTGGGAACCGGACAGGGGGCGCGCCGAGCAGTACTTC	TRBV20-1	.	TRBD1	TRBJ2-7
CSAWDDREGYTF	TGCAGTGCGTGGGACGATCGGGAGGGCTACACCTTC	TRBV20-1	few	.	TRBJ1-2
CASSSRGSSSYNEQFF	TGTGCCAGCAGCTCCAGGGGCTCGAGCTCCTACAATGAGCAGTTCTTC	TRBV7-8	.	.	TRBJ2-1
CSVCLRLDLEQYF	TGCAGCGTTTGTCTGCGGCTAGATCTCGAGCAGTACTTC	TRBV29-1	few	.	TRBJ2-7
CSVRTGSDYGYTF	TGCAGCGTTCGGACAGGTTCGGATTATGGCTACACCTTC	TRBV29-1	once	TRBD1	TRBJ1-2
CASRETGYSYEQYF	TGTGCCAGCAGGGAGACAGGGTACTCCTACGAGCAGTACTTC	TRBV28	.	TRBD1	TRBJ2-7